These 12 T cell receptor beta chains came from one sample sequenced in a study of early T cells in non-severe SARS-CoV-2 infection. In TCRdb, the 5' RACE reads were re-called with MiXCR into one record per CDR3 protein. Among about 29,000 distinct CDR3 sequences, around 5% were seen once, and the ten largest hold 6.3%. Sequenced input: whole blood. All receptors derive from an adult who was a healthcare worker with PCR-confirmed SARS-CoV-2 infection or an uninfected control (not recorded which).

This clonotype appeared a few times. The chain links TRBV7-2 to TRBJ2-7; no reliable D call. Trimming cost V 1 base and J 5 bases, with 9 bases left between them. This CDR3 comprises 13 residues. CDR1 is SGHTA, CDR2 FQGNSA, per germline. Written as DNA, the CDR3 is TGTGCCAGCAGCTTAGGGCCCCCGAACGAGCAGTACTTC. It codes for CASSLGPPNEQYF. Looking up the rest from reference TRBV7-2 and TRBJ2-7 gives the full variable domain: GAGVSQSPSNKVTEKGKDVELRCDPISGHTALYWYRQSLGQGLEFLIYFQGNSAPDKSGLPSDRFSAERTGGSVSTLTIQRTQQEDSAVYLCASSLGPPNEQYFGPGTRLTVT.

This chain joins TRBV11-2 and TRBJ1-6; no reliable D call. CDR3 length: 13 residues. Germline assignment: CDR1 SGHAT and CDR2 FQNNGV. Trimming removed 7 bases from V and 9 bases from J, with 13 bases in between. The CDR3 nucleotides are TGTGCCAGCAACTCCCGTCTCCGTTCACCCCTCCACTTT. Its translation is CASNSRLRSPLHF.

This clonotype appeared many times. CDR3 protein: CASSLAESTNEKLFF. The CDR3 DNA reads TGTGCCAGCAGCCTGGCGGAATCAACTAATGAAAAACTGTTTTTT. The genes are TRBV5-6 and TRBJ1-4; D ambiguous. Trimming took off 4 bases at V and 0 bases at J, with 10 bases between the two ends. Germline V lookup: CDR1 SGHDT, CDR2 YYEEEE. This CDR3 contains 15 residues. Drawing the rest from reference TRBV5-6 and TRBJ1-4, the complete variable domain is DAGVTQSPTHLIKTRGQQVTLRCSPKSGHDTVSWYQQALGQGPQFIFQYYEEEERQRGNFPDRFSGHQFPNYSSELNVNALLLGDSALYLCASSLAESTNEKLFFGSGTQLSVL.

DNA for the CDR3: TGTGCCAGCAGCCCAGCGGACCTCCAGAGGGAGACCCAGTACTTC. Protein: CASSPADLQRETQYF. The V call is TRBV11-2, the J call TRBJ2-5; weak D call: TRBD2 (5 bases). This CDR3 contains 15 residues. Per the germline V gene, CDR1 is SGHAT and CDR2 is FQNNGV. V gave up 5 bases and J gave up 5 bases, with 18 bases separating them.

This clonotype has only a few counts. The J gene is TRBJ2-3, the V gene TRBV7-6; 7 nucleotides line up with TRBD2. The CDR3 length is 14 residues. Losses at the gene ends were 4 bases for V and 1 base for J; bases not matched to a gene: 2. Germline loops: CDR1 SGHVS, CDR2 FNYEAQ. CDR3 nucleotides: TGTGCCAGCAGCTGGCTAGCGGGCACAGATACGCAGTATTTT. Protein: CASSWLAGTDTQYF.

This clonotype was detected ten times or more. This chain's CDR3 is CASSPPDSTNTEAFF. The CDR3 coding sequence is TGTGCCAGCAGCCCTCCAGACAGTACGAACACTGAAGCTTTCTTT. The rearrangement joins TRBV7-9 to TRBJ1-1; a weak D match, TRBD1 (5 bases). The CDR3 length is 15 residues. Germline CDR1 SEHNR, CDR2 FQNEAQ (reference sequence). V was trimmed by 5 bases and J by 1 base, leaving 14 bases between them.

This clonotype has at least ten counts. V and J are TRBV5-4 and TRBJ2-3; TRBD2 agrees at 15 bases. Germline lookup yields CDR1 SGHNT and CDR2 YYREEE (reference sequence). V shed 5 bases and J 6 bases; nucleotides not matched to a gene: 4. CDR3 length: 15 residues. CDR3 sequence: CASSSGTSGGDTQYF. DNA for the CDR3: TGTGCCAGCAGTTCCGGGACTAGCGGGGGGGATACGCAGTATTTT.

This clonotype was detected many times. The chain employs TRBV25-1 and TRBJ2-5; 10 nucleotides match TRBD1. The germline gives CDR1 MGHDK, CDR2 SYGVNS. V dropped 6 bases and J dropped 5; count of bases not matched to a gene: 9. The CDR3 contains 15 residues. CDR3 residues: CASSLDRGQGETQYF. CDR3 nucleotides: TGTGCCAGCAGCCTCGACAGGGGGCAGGGGGAGACCCAGTACTTC. Full variable domain (rest looked up from reference TRBV25-1 and TRBJ2-5): EADIYQTPRYLVIGTGKKITLECSQTMGHDKMYWYQQDPGMELHLIHYSYGVNSTEKGDLSSESTVSRIRTEHFPLTLESARPSHTSQYLCASSLDRGQGETQYFGPGTRLLVL.

This clonotype was counted at least ten times. V usage is TRBV20-1 and J usage is TRBJ2-7; TRBD2 is a possible D gene (6 bases). V was cut by 6 bases and J by 7 bases, with 16 bases left in between. The CDR3 runs 12 residues. Germline assignment: CDR1 DFQATT and CDR2 SNEGSKA (reference sequence). DNA of the CDR3: TGCAGTGCCCTGAGTGGGGAGGTGGAGCAGTACTTC. It yields the protein CSALSGEVEQYF.

This clonotype has a count of ten or more. V usage is TRBV4-1 and J usage is TRBJ1-1; TRBD1 might be the D (6 bases). Looked up from germline, CDR1 is MGHRA and CDR2 is YSYEKL. V lost 0 bases and J lost 10, with 21 bases in between. CDR3 length: 16 amino acids. CDR3 amino acids: CASSQDRNSGGAGAFF. CDR3 in DNA: TGCGCCAGCAGCCAAGACAGGAATAGCGGGGGGGCAGGAGCTTTCTTT.

In this sample, this clonotype turned up many times. The DNA of the CDR3 is TGTGCCAGCAGCCAAATTCACTTCTCCGACACTGAAGCTTTCTTT. Its protein is CASSQIHFSDTEAFF. V is TRBV11-2 and J is TRBJ1-1; D unresolved. From germline, CDR1 is SGHAT and CDR2 FQNNGV. The CDR3 sequence is 15 residues long. V was shortened by 5 bases and J by 3 bases, with 16 bases between the two germline ends.

The V and J genes are TRBV11-2 and TRBJ1-1, with a weak D call TRBD1 (5 bases). The length of the CDR3 is 14 residues. Germline V gives CDR1 SGHAT, CDR2 FQNNGV. V was cut by 1 base and J by 5 bases, with 11 bases left in between. The CDR3 DNA follows: TGTGCCAGCAGCTTAGTTGTCAGGACAACTGAAGCTTTCTTT. The encoded protein is CASSLVVRTTEAFF.